One and the same sample provided the 30 T cell receptor beta chains below, sequenced in a study of T cells after posttransplantation cyclophosphamide. Control samples came 1 year after myeloablative marrow transplants with methotrexate plus calcineurin inhibitor. Profiled with immunoSEQ multiplex PCR; TCRdb holds only in-frame clones, not every one. The repertoire has approximately 9,300 clones, 89% of them found once; the top ten carry 4.2%. The specimen comprised PBMCs, sampled about 67 weeks after allogeneic stem cell transplant with calcineurin inhibitor and methotrexate. These receptors were collected from a male patient in his fifties or sixties who received an allogeneic stem cell transplant from an unrelated donor, was CMV-positive, and had chronic GVHD only. Part of the T cell pool may stem from the graft donor.

The chain is built from TRBV5-1 and TRBJ2-7; 12 nucleotides agree with TRBD1. V gave up 4 bases and J gave up 6 bases; unmatched junction bases: 8. In germline, CDR1 is SGHRS, CDR2 YFSETQ. The CDR3 has 15 residues. The chain's CDR3 is CASSKTGTGGGEQYF. The CDR3 DNA sequence: TGCGCCAGCAGCAAGACCGGGACAGGGGGCGGCGAGCAGTACTTC.

This sequence joins TRBV4-2 and TRBJ2-7; no firm D call. Germline V gene sequence: CDR1 LGHNA, CDR2 YNFKEQ. Trimming shortened V by 1 base and J by 3 bases, and 10 bases separated the two germline ends. This CDR3 is built from 14 residues. CDR3 nucleotide sequence: TGTGCCAGCAGCCAAGCGACTCTGGGCTACGAGCAGTACTTC. As protein: CASSQATLGYEQYF.

V usage is TRBV6-1 and J usage is TRBJ2-5; no clear D gene. The J call may be in error: the DNA end matches TRBJ2-7 better. The CDR3 is made up of 11 amino acids. Germline assignment: CDR1 MNHNS and CDR2 SASEGT. CDR3 nucleotides: TGTGCCCTCCGTCAAGCCTACGAGCAGTACTTC. It translates to CALRQAYEQYF.

This chain joins TRBV29-1 and TRBJ2-7; 10 bases map to TRBD1. CDR1 is SQVTM and CDR2 is ANQGSEA in the germline V gene. The CDR3 sequence is 12 residues long. Unmatched junction bases numbered 3, after V lost 5 bases and J lost 5 bases. CDR3 DNA: TGCAGCGTTAGGGACAGGGGCAACGAGCAGTACTTC. Its translation is CSVRDRGNEQYF.

This clone was seen just once. The chain is built from TRBV18 and TRBJ2-1; D gene ambiguous. The CDR3 is 15 residues long. Trimming cost V 3 bases and J 1 base, with 10 bases left between them. The germline gives CDR1 KGHSH, CDR2 LQKENI. The CDR3 DNA reads as TGTGCCAGCTCACCCGGAGATATTTCCTACAATGAGCAGTTCTTC. This codes for CASSPGDISYNEQFF.

J is TRBJ1-4 and V is TRBV29-1, with a tentative D call TRBD1 (5 bases). Germline CDR1 and CDR2: SQVTM and ANQGSEA. This CDR3 contains 12 residues. V lost 5 bases to trimming and J lost 8 bases, with 12 bases between them. The DNA of the CDR3 is TGCAGCGTTAGGCAGGGTGAAGAAAAACTGTTTTTT. This encodes CSVRQGEEKLFF.

This chain links TRBV4-3 with TRBJ1-5; maybe TRBD1 (5 bases). Germline V gene data show CDR1 as LGHNA and CDR2 as YSLEER. V lost 0 bases, J lost 4 bases, and 7 bases lay in between. This CDR3 is 14 amino acids long. The CDR3 DNA follows: TGCGCCAGCAGCCAAGAGCAGGGAAATCAGCCCCAGCATTTT. Translated: CASSQEQGNQPQHF.

This clone has only one observation. The chain employs TRBV6-1 and TRBJ2-3; maybe TRBD2 (6 bases). Trimming pared 1 base from V and 1 base from J, leaving 15 bases between. CDR1 and CDR2 from the germline V gene are MNHNS and SASEGT. The CDR3 is 17 amino acids. As DNA, the CDR3 is TGTGCCAGCAGTGAAGTCGCTAGTGGGACTCGCACAGATACGCAGTATTTT. It encodes CASSEVASGTRTDTQYF.

The rearrangement joins TRBV28 to TRBJ2-2; the D gene is possibly TRBD1 (6 bases). The germline gives CDR1 MDHEN, CDR2 SYDVKM. Trimming took off 5 bases at V and 0 bases at J, with 13 bases between the two ends. CDR3 size: 16 residues. The CDR3 nucleotides are TGTGCCAGCAGTCAGACGGGACAAACGAACACCGGGGAGCTGTTTTTT. It specifies CASSQTGQTNTGELFF.

The CDR3 region is CASSYPVGGGLTEAFF. Written as DNA, the CDR3 is TGTGCCAGCAGCTACCCGGTGGGGGGAGGTCTCACTGAAGCTTTCTTT. This chain links TRBV7-9 with TRBJ1-1; weak D call: TRBD1 (5 bases). This CDR3 contains 16 residues. CDR1 SEHNR and CDR2 FQNEAQ come from the germline V gene (reference sequence). V was cut by 4 bases and J by 4 bases, with 19 bases left in between. Looking up the rest from reference TRBV7-9 and TRBJ1-1 gives the full variable domain: DTGVSQNPRHKITKRGQNVTFRCDPISEHNRLYWYRQTLGQGPEFLTYFQNEAQLEKSRLLSDRFSAERPKGSFSTLEIQRTEQGDSAMYLCASSYPVGGGLTEAFFGQGTRLTVV.

Here the CDR3 reads CASSFDSYTGELFF. As DNA, the CDR3 is TGTGCCAGCAGCTTTGACTCCTACACCGGGGAGCTGTTTTTT. V is TRBV5-8 and J is TRBJ2-2; D gene ambiguous. The CDR3 consists of 14 residues. V was pared by 2 bases and J by 3 bases, with 8 bases between. The germline CDR1 and CDR2 sequences are SGHTS and YDEGEE. Supplemented by reference TRBV5-8 and TRBJ2-2, the full variable domain reads EAGVTQSPTHLIKTRGQQATLRCSPISGHTSVYWYQQALGLGLQFLLWYDEGEERNRGNFPPRFSGRQFPNYSSELNVNALELEDSALYLCASSFDSYTGELFFGEGSRLTVL.

The chain joins TRBV7-9 to TRBJ2-5; D might be TRBD1 (5 bases). The J call is doubtful: the DNA matches TRBJ2-7 better. CDR1 and CDR2 from the germline V gene are SEHNR and FQNEAQ (reference sequence). The CDR3 length is 13 residues. The CDR3 nucleotides are TGTGCCAGCAGCTTATACACAGGAGACGAGCAGTACTTC. The encoded protein is CASSLYTGDEQYF.

The sample holds a few counts of this clone. The genes are TRBV7-3 and TRBJ2-2; possible D gene TRBD2, 7 bases. With 2 bases removed from V and 3 bases from J, the gap between germline ends came to 10 bases. The CDR3 loop spans 15 amino acids. CDR1 and CDR2 (germline): SGHTA, FQGTGA. For the CDR3, the DNA is TGTGCCAGCAGCTTACGGGGGGCTGACACCGGGGAGCTGTTTTTT. Protein product: CASSLRGADTGELFF.

The chain recombines TRBV7-9 with TRBJ1-1, with 7 bases that match TRBD1. Germline CDR1 is SEHNR and CDR2 is FQNEAQ (reference sequence). V shed 5 bases and J 4 bases; nucleotides not matched to a gene: 7. The CDR3 covers 14 residues. The CDR3 loop reads CASSLQDRVTEAFF. For the CDR3, the DNA is TGTGCCAGCAGCCTACAAGACAGGGTCACTGAAGCTTTCTTT.

This clone is a singleton in its sample. The chain joins TRBV19 to TRBJ2-1, with a tentative D call TRBD1 (6 bases). Germline V gene data show CDR1 as LNHDA and CDR2 as SQIVND (reference sequence). V lost 6 bases and J 4 bases, leaving 13 bases between the germline ends. CDR3 length: 14 amino acids. In DNA form, the CDR3 reads TGTGCCAGTAGCAAGACCGGACAGTACAATGAGCAGTTCTTC. Amino acid sequence: CASSKTGQYNEQFF.

CDR3 loop: CASSFSAGTASTDTQYF. Here the CDR3 DNA reads TGTGCCAGCAGTTTCTCTGCTGGGACAGCTAGCACAGATACGCAGTATTTT. The chain couples TRBV27 to TRBJ2-3; 7 bases align to TRBD1. Germline CDR1 is MNHEY and CDR2 is SMNVEV (reference sequence). The junction had 9 bases not matched to a gene; V was cut back by 3 bases and J by 0 bases. CDR3 size: 17 residues.

This chain joins TRBV7-2 and TRBJ2-5, with TRBD2 matching over 8 bases. The trim removed 3 bases at V and 2 bases at J, leaving 2 bases unmatched. The CDR3 extends over 14 amino acids. Germline-derived CDR1 and CDR2 are SGHTA and FQGNSA. The CDR3 region has the DNA TGTGCCAGCAGCTTTAGCGGGAATCAAGAGACCCAGTACTTC. This translates into CASSFSGNQETQYF. Supplemented by reference TRBV7-2 and TRBJ2-5, the full variable domain reads GAGVSQSPSNKVTEKGKDVELRCDPISGHTALYWYRQSLGQGLEFLIYFQGNSAPDKSGLPSDRFSAERTGGSVSTLTIQRTQQEDSAVYLCASSFSGNQETQYFGPGTRLLVL.

V is TRBV7-9 and J is TRBJ1-1, with D possibly matching TRBD1 (6 bases). V was cut by 5 bases and J by 2 bases, with 15 bases left in between. Germline V gives CDR1 SEHNR, CDR2 FQNEAQ (reference sequence). The CDR3 totals 15 residues. In nucleotides, the CDR3 is TGTGCCAGCAGCCATAGGGGGAGCTTAAACACTGAAGCTTTCTTT. Translating gives CASSHRGSLNTEAFF.

The gene calls are TRBV5-1 and TRBJ1-1; no definite D call. Germline CDR1 reads SGHRS; CDR2 reads YFSETQ. The CDR3 runs to 13 residues. Deletions cut 4 bases from V and 1 base from J, with 8 bases between. CDR3 amino acids: CASSASGNTEAFF. The CDR3 DNA reads as TGCGCCAGCAGCGCCTCAGGGAACACTGAAGCTTTCTTT.

The chain links TRBV19 to TRBJ1-2, with D possibly matching TRBD1 (6 bases). The CDR3 is 13 residues long. The germline V and J ends were trimmed by 6 bases and 4 bases, with 12 bases remaining between them. Germline CDR1 is LNHDA and CDR2 is SQIVND (reference sequence). CDR3 protein: CASSVQGSYGYTF. CDR3 nucleotide sequence: TGTGCCAGTAGCGTACAGGGCAGCTATGGCTACACCTTC.

This chain joins TRBV27 and TRBJ2-2; TRBD2 agrees at 10 bases. V lost 4 bases, J lost 5 bases, and 7 bases stayed unmatched. The CDR3 sequence is 16 residues long. Germline V gene lookup returns CDR1 MNHEY and CDR2 SMNVEV (reference sequence). CDR3 loop: CASSSPLAGRTGELFF. Written as DNA, the CDR3 is TGTGCCAGCAGTTCCCCACTAGCGGGGAGAACCGGGGAGCTGTTTTTT.

In this sample, this clone turned up once. J is TRBJ1-6 and V is TRBV6-6; no clear D gene. This CDR3 has 16 residues. The V end was cut by 2 bases, the J end by 6 bases, with 14 bases between. Germline CDR1 MNHNY, CDR2 SVGAGI (reference sequence). This CDR3 is CASSYHTSGVNSPLHF. CDR3 sequence (DNA): TGTGCCAGCAGTTACCATACTTCAGGTGTTAATTCACCCCTCCACTTT.

V is TRBV10-1 and J is TRBJ1-6; TRBD1 is a possible D gene (6 bases). The CDR3 has 17 residues. V shed 2 bases and J shed 10 bases, with 21 bases lying between them. CDR1 is WNHNN and CDR2 is SYGVQD in the germline V gene (reference sequence). The CDR3 reads CASSEGPGTDSRSPLHF. CDR3 bases: TGCGCCAGCAGTGAGGGTCCCGGGACGGACAGCCGCTCACCCCTCCACTTT.

The chain couples TRBV7-9 to TRBJ1-6; D not certain. Trimming shortened V by 4 bases and J by 3 bases, and 7 bases separated the two germline ends. Germline CDR1 SEHNR, CDR2 FQNEAQ (reference sequence). The CDR3 is 14 residues long. CDR3 coding DNA: TGTGCCAGCAGCTCAGACATCTATAATTCACCCCTCCACTTT. Residues: CASSSDIYNSPLHF.

The chain employs TRBV30 and TRBJ1-5, with D possibly TRBD1 on 6 matching bases. This CDR3 is 12 amino acids long. Per germline, CDR1 GTSNPN and CDR2 SVGIG (reference sequence). V lost 4 bases and J lost 15, with 19 bases in between. The CDR3 loop reads CAWKPGACATHF. CDR3 bases: TGTGCCTGGAAACCAGGGGCCTGCGCAACGCATTTT. The full variable domain, with the rest looked up from reference TRBV30 and TRBJ1-5, is SQTIHQWPATLVQPVGSPLSLECTVEGTSNPNLYWYRQAAGRGLQLLFYSVGIGQISSEVPQNLSASRPQDRQFILSSKKLLLSDSGFYLCAWKPGACATHFGDGTRLSIL.

CDR3 bases: TGCGCCAGCAGCCTCTCGGGTCTCAATGAAAAACTGTTTTTT. Amino acids: CASSLSGLNEKLFF. The chain has TRBV4-1 and TRBJ1-4; D is unresolved. Germline V gene sequence: CDR1 MGHRA, CDR2 YSYEKL. The CDR3 sequence is 14 residues long. The V end lost 4 bases, the J end lost 5 bases, and 11 bases lay between the germline ends.

V gene TRBV5-6 combines with J gene TRBJ1-2, with D possibly matching TRBD1 (6 bases). The CDR3 covers 13 residues. Germline values: CDR1 SGHDT, CDR2 YYEEEE. V was cut by 5 bases and J by 7 bases, with 15 bases left in between. The CDR3, as DNA: TGTGCCAGCAGAGTGGACAGATCGGGTGGCTACACCTTC. It encodes CASRVDRSGGYTF.

The chain has TRBV29-1 and TRBJ2-3; D possibly corresponds to TRBD1 (8 bases). Germline values: CDR1 SQVTM, CDR2 ANQGSEA. The CDR3 totals 13 residues. The ends were cut back, 6 bases at V and 1 base at J, with 11 bases in the middle. As DNA, the CDR3 is TGCAGCGTCACAGGGGGGGGCACAGATACGCAGTATTTT. It yields the protein CSVTGGGTDTQYF.

The rearrangement uses TRBV6-6 and TRBJ1-3; perhaps TRBD1 as D (6 bases). The CDR3 loop spans 14 amino acids. CDR1 and CDR2 (germline): MNHNY, SVGAGI (reference sequence). V was cut by 6 bases and J by 1 base, with 10 bases left in between. CDR3 nucleotide sequence: TGTGCCAGCAGACCCGGGACATCTGGAAACACCATATATTTT. Encoded protein: CASRPGTSGNTIYF.

The chain combines TRBV5-1 with TRBJ2-2; D is perhaps TRBD1 (6 bases). CDR1 is SGHRS, CDR2 YFSETQ, per germline. V lost 4 bases and J lost 5, with 27 bases in between. CDR3 length: 19 amino acids. The CDR3 region has the DNA TGCGCCAGCAGCCTAGTAGGGGGAGAGGCCCACCGACGAACCGGGGAGCTGTTTTTT. Amino acid sequence: CASSLVGGEAHRRTGELFF.